This T cell receptor (beta chain) was retrieved from a study of PD-1 blockade in classical Hodgkin lymphoma. Comment on this clone: Its antigen is unknown.

Using immunoSEQ multiplex PCR, the repertoire was profiled, and TCRdb retains in-frame clones only, with some absent. The sample has some 96,000 clones, approximately 94% seen once; the top ten hold just under 2%. As for time point: cycle 4 day 1 (C4D1), after more than 5 weeks of nivolumab. There was relapse after autologous stem cell transplantation in every patient, and there was variation in brentuximab vedotin exposure. The patients, who had relapsed/refractory classical Hodgkin lymphoma, achieved best responses of complete response, partial response or progressive disease. Study results and limitations: Diversity in CD4+ TCRs, unlike that measured in CD8+ TCRs, had risen significantly by C4D1. TCR diversity at baseline was reported to be reduced in newly diagnosed patients relative to healthy donors.

Sequencing was performed on peripheral blood mononuclear cells (PBMCs), taken before the fourth cycle of nivolumab. The source is a human donor with classical Hodgkin lymphoma.

The CDR3 here is CASSLEIEQYF. The CDR3 region has the DNA TGTGCCAGCAGCCTCGAGATCGAGCAGTACTTC. V usage is TRBV21-1 and J usage is TRBJ2-7; TRBD2 is taken as the D call from the table, unchecked against the DNA. TRBV21-1 is a recognized pseudogene. The CDR3 length is 11 residues.